This T cell receptor (beta chain) comes out of a study of shared clonotypes between healthy human individuals. Overall study: The people who gave samples were a couple of women and a few men aged 18 to 49.

CD45RO-negative, CCR7-positively selected cells formed the naive CD8 fraction, excluding terminally differentiated effector memory CD45RA+ cells. This CDR3 has 15 residues. CDR1 and CDR2 from the germline V gene are LGHNA and YSLEER. The junction had 8 bases not matched to a gene; V was cut back by 3 bases and J by 4 bases. Using immunoSEQ multiplex PCR, the repertoire was profiled, and TCRdb retains in-frame clones only, with some absent. The table includes more than 600,000 clones, about 90% detected once. Sequencing was done on a sample of naive CD8+ T cells sorted from blood. The receptor comes from a man aged 30-40 years in good health. The rearrangement links TRBV4-3 to TRBJ1-2; 7 bases are shared with TRBD1. The CDR3 nucleotides are TGCGCCAGCAGCCAGTACAGGGGTGAGGGCTATGGCTACACCTTC. It codes for CASSQYRGEGYGYTF.